The TCR beta chain described here comes from a study of shared clonotypes between healthy human individuals. Assay used: immunoSEQ multiplex PCR; TCRdb lists only in-frame clones, some missing. Found here are about 670,000 clones, less than 80% of them singletons; the top ten hold around 2%. The CDR3 is 16 amino acids. V was pared by 5 bases and J by 0 bases, with 18 bases between. Per the germline V gene, CDR1 is SQVTM and CDR2 is ANQGSEA. The chain carries TRBV29-1 and TRBJ2-3; D gene unclear. The source material was memory CD4+ T cells sorted from blood. The subset denotes: CD45RA-negative fraction. The receptor's source is a woman aged 25 to 39 in good health. The CDR3 bases are TGCAGCGTTCCTCCGTCGCAGGCCACTAGCACAGATACGCAGTATTTT. Translating gives CSVPPSQATSTDTQYF.